This TCR beta chain was sequenced during a study of early T cells in non-severe SARS-CoV-2 infection. Overall study results and limits: VDJdb-based annotation leaned toward anti-spike CD8 responses and missed private and CD4 specificities.

The CDR3 is 15 residues long. Trimming left V 3 bases short and J 5 bases short, with 16 bases between. The germline CDR1 and CDR2 sequences are KGHSH and LQKENI. TCRdb re-analysed the 5' RACE reads in MiXCR, keeping a single row per CDR3 protein. The sample carries about 64,000 distinct CDR3 sequences, 10% to 15% recorded once. A note on this clonotype: The antigen remains undetermined.

The sequence came from an adult who was a healthcare worker with PCR-confirmed SARS-CoV-2 infection or an uninfected control (not recorded which). This rearrangement joins TRBV18 to TRBJ2-5; D is unresolved. This sample comprised whole blood, obtained at baseline. The CDR3 coding sequence is TGTGCCAGCTCACCCCGGGCCCATTCTGGGGAGACCCAGTACTTC. Translated: CASSPRAHSGETQYF.